This T cell receptor beta chain is from a study of blood T cell repertoires in COVID-19. For the study at large: Samples representing acute and convalescent COVID-19 were sourced from the United States, Italy and Spain. Nucleic acid was either cDNA or gDNA, and it came from T cells, B-cell-depleted T cells, or PBMCs.

Authors' analysis steps: Researchers report that nucleated cell counts were estimated from reference gene primer amplification. Method: immunoSEQ multiplex PCR; TCRdb's copy keeps in-frame clones and lacks some. That table furnishes V, J and clone size, whereas the DNA furnished D and trimming. This sample has 40,000 to 50,000 clones, with around 89% found just once. This CDR3 has 15 residues. Trimming took 1 base from V and 3 from J; bases not matched to a gene: 3. Germline V lookup: CDR1 LGHNA, CDR2 YSLEER. Material for sequencing was peripheral blood. This clonotype was sampled from a human donor in a cohort sampled during active COVID-19. The V gene is TRBV4-3, the J gene TRBJ2-3; 8 bases agree with TRBD2. The CDR3 bases are TGCGCCAGCAGCCAAGGGGGACTAGTTACAGATACGCAGTATTTT. Its translation is CASSQGGLVTDTQYF.